The clone carrying this T cell receptor beta chain occurred once. CDR1 is SGHTA and CDR2 is FQGNSA in the germline V gene. The CDR3 runs 14 residues. V dropped 1 base and J dropped 4 bases, with 8 bases sitting between them. This specimen comes from a study of blood T cell repertoires in COVID-19. Looking at the study overall: The samples span acute and convalescent COVID-19 from the United States, Italy and Spain.

Repertoires were generated with immunoSEQ multiplex PCR, while TCRdb's copy carries only in-frame clones and drops some. This table has 200,000 or so clones, around 90% appearing once. The sequence was obtained from a woman aged 25 to 39 who had recovered from COVID-19. Specimen: PBMCs or T cells enriched from blood (not recorded which). The chain combines TRBV7-2 with TRBJ1-3; D gene ambiguous. CDR3 amino acids: CASSLGLEGNTIYF. The CDR3 DNA reads TGTGCCAGCAGCTTAGGCCTAGAGGGAAACACCATATATTTT.